The TCR beta chain under discussion was sequenced for a study of blood T cell repertoires in COVID-19. Overall study: Researchers got acute and convalescent COVID-19 samples from the United States, Italy and Spain. Sources were T cells, B-cell-depleted T cells, or PBMCs; the material itself was cDNA or gDNA.

Germline V CDR1 and CDR2: LNHDA, SQIVND (reference sequence). CDR3 size: 16 residues. J lost 2 bases, V lost 5 bases, and 5 bases had no gene match. Authors' processing steps: Amplifying reference gene primers gave estimates of nucleated cell counts. Assay: immunoSEQ multiplex PCR; the TCRdb copy retains only in-frame clones and omits some. From that table come the V and J calls and clone size; the DNA was used to work out D and trimming. The sample consists of fewer than 250,000 clones, 83% of them appearing once. Recruitment covered about 26 US areas and drew participants whose ages spanned about 18 to 95 years.

The source is a woman in her forties who had been exposed to COVID-19. The V call is TRBV19, the J call TRBJ2-1; the match to TRBD2 covers 11 bases. The sample consisted of PBMCs or T cells enriched from blood (not recorded which). The CDR3 loop reads CASSAIAGGPYNEQFF. As DNA, the CDR3 is TGTGCCAGTAGTGCGATAGCGGGGGGGCCCTACAATGAGCAGTTCTTC.